Sequencing of this TCR beta chain was carried out in a study of T cells in Graves' hyperthyroidism and ophthalmopathy. The study, taken as a whole, reports: Most thyroid clonotypes expanded above 0.001 appeared in blood too.

Each diagnosis drew on symptoms, thyroxine, TRAb, thyroid ultrasound and orbital computed tomography findings. The PBMCs studied were ones that came from 10 ml fresh peripheral blood. About this clonotype: What it binds is not known.

RNA transcripts served as the template for amplifying TCR beta CDR3 regions. First-round RT-PCR targeting the TCR CDR3 was performed with the HTBI primer set. A single record per CDR3 protein comes from TCRdb applying MiXCR to the multiplex PCR reads. The sample yields some 500,000 distinct CDR3 sequences, 16% seen once. Input material: blood. The clonotype was recovered from a woman between 25 and 40 years old with Graves' ophthalmopathy.

As DNA, the CDR3 is TGTGCCATCAGTGAGGGCTCTGGAAACACCATATATTTT. This encodes CAISEGSGNTIYF. The chain combines TRBV10-3 with TRBJ1-3; D is uncertain. Germline CDR1 and CDR2: ENHRY and SYGVKD. V dropped 2 bases and J dropped 0 bases, with 2 bases sitting between them. This CDR3 has 13 amino acids.